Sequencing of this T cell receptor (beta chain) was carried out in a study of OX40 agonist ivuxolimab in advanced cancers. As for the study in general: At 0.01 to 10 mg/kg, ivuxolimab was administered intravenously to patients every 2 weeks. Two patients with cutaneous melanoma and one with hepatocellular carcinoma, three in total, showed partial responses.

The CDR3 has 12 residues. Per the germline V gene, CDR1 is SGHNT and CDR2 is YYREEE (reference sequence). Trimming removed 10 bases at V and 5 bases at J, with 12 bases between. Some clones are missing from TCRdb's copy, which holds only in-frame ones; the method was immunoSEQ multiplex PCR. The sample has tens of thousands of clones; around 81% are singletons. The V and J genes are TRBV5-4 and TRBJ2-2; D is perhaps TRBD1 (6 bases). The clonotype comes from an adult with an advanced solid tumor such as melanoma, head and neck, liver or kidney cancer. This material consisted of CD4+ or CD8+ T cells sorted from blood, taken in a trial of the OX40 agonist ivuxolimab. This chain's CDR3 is CAGRQATGELFF. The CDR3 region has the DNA TGTGCCGGAAGACAGGCAACCGGGGAGCTGTTTTTT.